The text below deals with one T cell receptor (beta chain). The data were obtained in a study of blood T cell repertoires in COVID-19. In terms of age and location, participants ranged from roughly 18 to 95 years and lived in about 25 US areas. Self-reported history from a screening survey and questionnaire set each donor's cohort. In the original workflow: Estimates of nucleated cell counts were drawn from the amplification of reference gene primers. TCRdb's copy holds only in-frame clones and misses some; the assay was immunoSEQ multiplex PCR. The DNA gave D and trimming, while V, J and clone size come from that table. The repertoire holds roughly 210,000 clones, with around 90% as singletons. The V end lost 5 bases, the J end lost 4 bases, and 12 bases lay between the germline ends. Per germline, CDR1 SNHLY and CDR2 FYNNEI. The CDR3 runs 13 residues.

Sequenced sample: PBMCs or T cells enriched from blood (not recorded which). The chain carries TRBV2 and TRBJ2-7, with a tentative D call TRBD1 (5 bases). This TCR was sampled from a man under 40 in a cohort exposed to, infected with or recovered from COVID-19 (not recorded which). CDR3 sequence: CASSKLQGYEQYF. The DNA for the CDR3 is TGTGCCAGCAGTAAACTGCAGGGTTACGAGCAGTACTTC.